This TCR beta chain was sequenced for a study of cytomegalovirus exposure and HLA in healthy donors (dated by TCRdb to the late 2010s). Context from the whole study: An earlier analysis of some 600 of the donors reported approximately 260 Gb of sequence data and 95 million to 140 million unique TCR beta sequences obtained from some 200 million T cells. Around 320 gigabases of sequencing data and approximately 85 million unique TCR sequences were included in an early release covering about 700 HLA-typed donors. Among the approximately 400 genotyped donors, around 81% belonged to the genetic ancestry cluster associated with self-reported Caucasian donors. The study aimed to test whether cataloging public T cell receptors could reveal signatures of past pathogen exposure. The study used immunosequencing to profile the T cell repertoires of around 600 subjects and linked those repertoires to cytomegalovirus serostatus. Besides the first cohort of about 730 subjects, a separate validation cohort made up of about 120 different subjects was used. To predict cytomegalovirus infection status, the study combined high-throughput TCR immunosequencing, statistical association of individual TCRs with disease status, and machine learning. In a later analysis, previously published TCR beta repertoires from roughly 710 donors were re-analyzed and high-resolution HLA genotyping was added so that TCR occurrence patterns could be studied. Rather than using new phenotypic data, the later analysis identified candidate immune exposures from TCR beta sequences and from how often those sequences occurred across donors. In an earlier analysis of several hundred of the donors, high-throughput TCR beta sequencing was used to judge whether each TCR beta V gene segment behaved as functional or pseudogenic. Donor age, sex, ethnicity and CMV serostatus were compiled alongside the repertoire data. In a later genetic analysis, genome-wide SNP genotypes for about three fifths of the roughly 670 donors were used, and that subset was treated as a discovery cohort. Every repertoire in the discovery cohort had been generated on one and the same sequencing platform. HLA typing covered class I and class II loci at four-digit resolution. Typing coverage differed by locus: A, B, C, DRB1 and DQB1 were typed in about 620-640 donors, DQA1 in 500 to 550, DPA1 in around 580, and DPB1 in approximately 450. Four to six DR-DQ haplotypes were handled as single units for association and clustering, since linkage in the cohort was strong. Among around 400 genotyped donors of the cohort, an average of approximately 240,000 unique TCR beta nucleotide sequences was sequenced per donor, of which 15% to 20% were non-productive. The paper as a whole reports these results and caveats: Most TCR sequences were seen in very few donors, while some public TCRs were found in many individuals. For the cohort, immune exposure information was limited to CMV serostatus. In both the original and validation cohorts, the classifier was reported to diagnose cytomegalovirus status with high specificity and sensitivity. Because some donors lacked HLA typing at each locus, the association tests relied only on the typed subset. Only TCR beta chains were sequenced in this cohort, and the absence of alpha or paired-chain data limited detectable features. A cluster of highly shared sequence variants was judged likely to represent a technical artifact of the sequencing pipeline. Sequencing depth was assumed to be roughly uniform across donors in the presence/absence analyses, though that assumption may not hold. Linkage disequilibrium might explain the correlated functional status among segregating V segments, but an unknown experimental factor could not be excluded. Because counts were too low, about 17 rarely observed V segments, including chromosome 9 orphons, were excluded from the earlier analysis of 587 of the donors. According to a later analysis, most CMV-associated TCR beta chains appeared to be HLA-restricted, and the HLA associations seemed to be driven largely by CMV exposure. An association between a missense DCLRE1C variant and V-gene and J-gene trimming of TCR beta chains was found in a later genetic analysis and replicated in an independent cohort. Compared with equally common non-associated chains, HLA-associated TCR beta chains in a later analysis were more clonally expanded and had lower generation probabilities. An earlier analysis of several hundred of the donors showed that most TCR beta V segments appeared in productive rearrangements either about 87% or about 30% of the time, which broadly matched IMGT annotations. Some IMGT-functional V segments, including TRBV6-2 and TRBV6-3, could not be told apart with the 87-base-pair reads, so those segments were excluded. A later analysis reported that several top co-occurrence clusters appeared linked to parvovirus B19, influenza, CMV and Epstein-Barr virus. In the study, about 150 TCR beta chains were listed as associated with cytomegalovirus. Specific HLA alleles were associated with 15,000 to 20,000 TCR beta sequences at a false discovery rate of 0.05 in a later analysis. In vitro tests confirmed that three of the cytomegalovirus-associated TCR beta chains recognize cytomegalovirus antigens. When HLA alleles, especially DR and DQ, strongly co-occurred, TCR associations were difficult to assign to individual alleles. The authors suggested that the approach could potentially be extended to other disease states and immunological phenotypes. Compared with the roughly 600-donor mean, donors in an Asian-associated ancestry cluster had fewer N-insertions in productive TCRs, according to a later genetic analysis. A further reported finding was that TCR beta sequences accurately predicted the HLA-A and HLA-B alleles for most subjects in the first cohort. In a later analysis, TCR association rates were found to vary across HLA loci, with the most associated TCRs seen for DRB1 alleles and the fewest for HLA-C alleles.

A remark on this clone: The antigen this receptor binds is unknown. No much larger clone is present one base from it, and per-base qualities are unavailable.

Library preparation used the immunoSEQ multiplex PCR assay. The multiplex PCR relied on a mix of 60 forward primers for TCR Vbeta segments and 13 reverse primers for TCR Jbeta segments. A multiplex PCR assay on genomic DNA amplified the CDR3 region of rearranged TCR beta genes. Amplified TCR beta libraries were sequenced as 87-base-pair reads on the Illumina HiSeq System. Concerning the study's data processing: In a later analysis, roughly 80 million unique TCR beta chains were counted across the roughly 670 repertoires, and some 10 million of these chains were shared by at least two donors. To remove PCR and sequencing errors, raw reads were error-corrected and collapsed into unique sequences using a nearest-neighbor algorithm that merged closely related sequences. To assign V, D and J gene segments, CDR3 sequences were aligned to IMGT reference sequences. For a sequence to be retained, at least a six-nucleotide match to both a V gene segment and a J gene segment was required. Rearrangements were called productive when the CDR3 lacked stop codons and stayed in frame with V and J; all others were non-productive. Following IMGT convention, CDR3 was defined as the stretch from the second conserved V-encoded cysteine to the conserved J-encoded phenylalanine. In an earlier analysis of more than 550 of the donors, sequences lacking an unambiguous match to a single V gene segment were excluded. In an earlier analysis of almost 600 of the donors, a V segment was called functional when productive rearrangements were above 56.7%, and segregating when the standard deviation between donors exceeded 5%. A statistical classification framework was built for diagnosing cytomegalovirus status from the catalog of TCR beta chain sequences. In a later analysis, V and J genes were assigned by comparing TCR nucleotide sequences against IMGT/GENE-DB human TR gene sequences. Using the TCRdist pipeline, a later analysis assigned CDR3 sequences along with most-parsimonious VDJ recombination scenarios. In a later analysis, each TCR beta chain was defined by its CDR3 amino acid sequence together with its V-gene family, and reads without a unique V-gene family were excluded. As a way to deal with suspected cross-contamination and a sequencing artifact, a later analysis dropped hundreds of nucleotide sequences that were highly shared and had low generation probability. A later analysis calculated a clonal expansion index for each public chain from normalized within-repertoire ranks of inferred template counts. In a later analysis, generation probabilities were computed with a VDJ recombination model fitted to out-of-frame rearrangements, and the resulting probabilities were checked against IGoR. In a later analysis, hypergeometric tests were used to score TCR-TCR, TCR-HLA and TCR-CMV co-occurrence, with a repertoire-size bias correction applied to TCR pairs. To estimate false discovery rates, a later analysis permuted the HLA or CMV assignments 20 times. A later analysis grouped co-occurring TCRs with DBSCAN, adding TCRdist sequence similarity when clustering within HLA-allele-positive subsets. Repertoires with fewer than 30,000 or more than 120,000 public chains, plus five repertoires with anomalous nucleotide sharing, were excluded from co-occurrence clustering. Imported from immuneACCESS, the table was reduced by TCRdb to in-frame sequences with V and J called. These copies leave out some clones; in studies compared against another copy, an unresolved V gene accounts for under half, and the cause of the remainder is not known. V and J calls plus clone size are reproduced from that table; the DNA served to infer D and trimming. This sample holds roughly 290,000 clones; around 90% were observed only once. The ten largest make up roughly 2.3% of the sample.

The cohort comprised more than 550 healthy bone marrow donors. Cohort members were all nominally healthy when sampled, although unrecorded immune exposures were likely present. The donor tested CMV seronegative, placing the donor among the approximately 400 seronegative members of the cohort. A peripheral blood sample was collected from each donor, and TCR beta sequencing was performed on peripheral blood mononuclear cells. The Qiagen DNeasy Blood Extraction Kit was used to extract genomic DNA from the blood cell samples. The CDR3 has 15 amino acids, counting the end cysteine and phenylalanine. The DNA shown is the 45-base CDR3, in frame from base 1. The germline V end is reduced by 6 bases and the J end by 9 bases; junction bases left unmatched: 8. CDR1 LNHDA and CDR2 SQIVND were looked up in the germline V gene (reference sequence).

This clonotype originated in a woman aged 18-35 years in good health and CMV-seronegative. The sequenced sample consisted of PBMCs. This chain is built from TRBV19 and TRBJ2-1; TRBD2 matches 13 bases in the middle. Read as DNA, the sequence is TGTGCCAGTAGGTACACTAGCGGGGGGGCGCGTGAGCAGTTCTTC. The encoded protein is CASRYTSGGAREQFF.